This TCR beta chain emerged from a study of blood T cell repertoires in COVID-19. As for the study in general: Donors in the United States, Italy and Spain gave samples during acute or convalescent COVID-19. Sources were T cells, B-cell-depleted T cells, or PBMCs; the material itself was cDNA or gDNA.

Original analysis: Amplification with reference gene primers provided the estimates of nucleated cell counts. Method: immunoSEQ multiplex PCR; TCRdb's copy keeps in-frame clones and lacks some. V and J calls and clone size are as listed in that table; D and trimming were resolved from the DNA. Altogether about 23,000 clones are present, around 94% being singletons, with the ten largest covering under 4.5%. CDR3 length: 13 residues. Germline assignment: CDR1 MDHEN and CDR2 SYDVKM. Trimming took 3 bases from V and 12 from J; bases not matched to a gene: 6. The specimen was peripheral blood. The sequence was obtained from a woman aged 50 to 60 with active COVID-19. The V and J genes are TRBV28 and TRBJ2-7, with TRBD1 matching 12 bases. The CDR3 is CASSLRGQGAAYF. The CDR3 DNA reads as TGTGCCAGCAGTTTGAGGGGACAGGGGGCAGCGTACTTC.